This T cell receptor (beta chain) was found in a study of metastatic and nonmetastatic thyroid tumors. The CDR3 has 13 residues. V lost 4 bases to trimming and J lost 6 bases, with 11 bases between them. The V gene's germline CDR1 is SGHDT and CDR2 YYEEEE. TCRdb reprocessed the PCR reads via MiXCR. The sample holds 20,000 to 25,000 clones, 15% seen once. Until they underwent thyroid surgery, no patient had received any treatment. In its sample, this clone was seen many times. The chain is built from TRBV5-6 and TRBJ2-1; D not certain. The origin of this receptor is a female donor with papillary thyroid cancer or a benign thyroid nodule (not recorded which). Some clones in this sample may be carry-over from other donors' samples. The sequencing sample was made of blood. CDR3 in DNA: TGTGCCAGCAGCCCCGGACGAGGCAATGAGCAGTTCTTC. Amino acid sequence: CASSPGRGNEQFF.